This entry lists 19 T cell receptor beta chains sequenced from one sample in a study of T-cell memory formation after mild COVID-19. From the 5' RACE reads, TCRdb called clonotypes with MiXCR, one entry per CDR3 protein. Of 470,000 or so distinct CDR3 sequences listed, approximately 20% are singletons. Specimen: PBMCs or a T cell subset sorted from them (not recorded which). These receptor sequences come from an adult woman who had mild COVID-19 (a few samples of this study predate the infection). Cell type and time point are not known.

J is TRBJ2-2 and V is TRBV4-1; perhaps TRBD2 as D (6 bases). The CDR3 totals 18 residues. V was cut by 0 bases and J by 2 bases, with 16 bases left in between. CDR1 is MGHRA and CDR2 is YSYEKL in the germline V gene. CDR3: CASSQEWGVGRNTGELFF. The CDR3 coding sequence is TGCGCCAGCAGCCAAGAATGGGGGGTTGGCAGAAACACCGGGGAGCTGTTTTTT.

In its sample, this clonotype was seen a few times. The chain joins TRBV12-3 or TRBV12-4 to TRBJ2-6; TRBD1 aligns across 11 bases. Germline trimming cut 6 bases from V and 0 bases from J; bases unmatched to any gene: 4. The CDR3 consists of 17 residues. Written as DNA, the CDR3 is TGTGCCAGCAGCCCCGGGACAGGGGGCTCTGGGGCCAACGTCCTGACTTTC. Its protein product is CASSPGTGGSGANVLTF.

This clonotype was observed once. The J gene is TRBJ1-2, the V gene TRBV29-1; D uncertain. Deletions cut 4 bases from V and 0 bases from J, with 9 bases between. This CDR3 spans 13 amino acids. The V gene's germline CDR1 is SQVTM and CDR2 ANQGSEA. The CDR3, as DNA: TGCAGCGTTGCCAAGGGATCTAACTATGGCTACACCTTC. This translates into CSVAKGSNYGYTF.

The rearrangement uses TRBV10-3 and TRBJ2-7, with D possibly TRBD2 on 6 matching bases. This CDR3 comprises 14 residues. The germline CDR1 and CDR2 sequences are ENHRY and SYGVKD. V shed 5 bases and J shed 3 bases, with 14 bases lying between them. CDR3 loop: CAISLMRGSYEQYF. CDR3 bases: TGTGCCATCAGTTTAATGCGGGGCAGCTACGAGCAGTACTTC.

This clonotype was observed a few times. The chain uses TRBV27 and TRBJ2-3; the D is unclear. The CDR3 extends over 13 amino acids. CDR1 is MNHEY and CDR2 is SMNVEV in the germline V gene (reference sequence). With 3 bases removed from V and 2 bases from J, the gap between germline ends came to 6 bases. In DNA, the CDR3 is TGTGCCAGCAGTTTCTTCAACACAGATACGCAGTATTTT. It is translated as CASSFFNTDTQYF.

In this sample, this clonotype turned up a few times. The chain is built from TRBV7-2 and TRBJ1-2; no clear D gene. V lost 1 base and J lost 8, with 8 bases in between. Germline-derived CDR1 and CDR2 are SGHTA and FQGNSA. This CDR3 is built from 12 residues. The CDR3 region has the DNA TGTGCCAGCAGCTTAGGTATTGGCGGCTACACCTTC. It encodes CASSLGIGGYTF.

This clonotype was counted only a few times. This chain connects TRBV7-2 to TRBJ2-3; 10 nucleotides agree with TRBD2. CDR3 length equals 15 residues. The V and J ends lost 5 bases and 3 bases, in that order; junction bases with no gene match: 5. Germline lookup yields CDR1 SGHTA and CDR2 FQGNSA. The DNA for the CDR3 is TGTGCCAGCAGCAAGACTAGCGGGCCTACAGATACGCAGTATTTT. Translated, it gives CASSKTSGPTDTQYF. The whole variable domain, filled in from reference TRBV7-2 and TRBJ2-3, reads GAGVSQSPSNKVTEKGKDVELRCDPISGHTALYWYRQSLGQGLEFLIYFQGNSAPDKSGLPSDRFSAERTGGSVSTLTIQRTQQEDSAVYLCASSKTSGPTDTQYFGPGTRLTVL.

This clonotype was seen only a few times. The rearrangement links TRBV7-2 to TRBJ2-7; D unclear. Trimming removed 0 bases at V and 3 bases at J, with 9 bases between. The CDR3 consists of 14 residues. Per the germline V gene, CDR1 is SGHTA and CDR2 is FQGNSA. The CDR3 region is CASSLASVGYEQYF. CDR3 in DNA: TGTGCCAGCAGCTTAGCGTCGGTAGGCTACGAGCAGTACTTC.

This clonotype came up many times. The gene calls are TRBV12-3 or TRBV12-4 and TRBJ2-5; 11 bases line up with TRBD2. J gave up 1 base and V 6 bases, and 4 bases lay outside the gene matches. The CDR3 spans 15 residues. In DNA, the CDR3 is TGTGCCAGCAGCCGTGGACTAGCGGGCCAAGAGACCCAGTACTTC. This translates into CASSRGLAGQETQYF.

This clonotype was seen a few times. This rearrangement joins TRBV6-6 to TRBJ2-5; tentatively, D is TRBD2 (5 bases). CDR1 is MNHNY, CDR2 SVGAGI, per germline (reference sequence). The CDR3 consists of 14 residues. Trimming removed 4 bases at V and 4 bases at J, with 13 bases between. CDR3 nucleotides: TGTGCCAGCAGTTCGGGCCGAGAGGGAGAGACCCAGTACTTC. It specifies CASSSGREGETQYF.

This clonotype was seen more than once but under ten times. The chain joins TRBV20-1 to TRBJ2-4, with D possibly called TRBD1 or TRBD2 (6 bases each). The ends were cut back, 3 bases at V and 3 bases at J, with 21 bases in the middle. Germline V lookup: CDR1 DFQATT, CDR2 SNEGSKA (reference sequence). This CDR3 has 17 amino acids. The CDR3 sequence: CSARKLRIEGGKNIQYF. The CDR3 bases are TGCAGTGCTAGGAAACTGAGGATCGAGGGGGGCAAAAACATTCAGTACTTC.

V and J are TRBV30 and TRBJ2-7, with 7 bases lining up with TRBD2. The CDR3 covers 13 residues. V was clipped by 2 bases and J by 5 bases; unmatched bases: 6. The germline V gene encodes CDR1 GTSNPN and CDR2 SVGIG (reference sequence). The CDR3: CAWSTGRGDEQYF. The CDR3, as DNA: TGTGCCTGGAGTACAGGACGGGGGGACGAGCAGTACTTC. Complete variable domain (other parts from reference TRBV30 and TRBJ2-7): SQTIHQWPATLVQPVGSPLSLECTVEGTSNPNLYWYRQAAGRGLQLLFYSVGIGQISSEVPQNLSASRPQDRQFILSSKKLLLSDSGFYLCAWSTGRGDEQYFGPGTRLTVT.

This chain connects TRBV7-8 to TRBJ1-3; D possibly corresponds to TRBD1 (5 bases). The V end lost 1 base, the J end lost 1 base, and 11 bases lay between the germline ends. This CDR3 spans 16 amino acids. The V gene's germline CDR1 is SGHVS and CDR2 FQNEAQ. CDR3: CASSLVSGISGNTIYF. As DNA, the CDR3 is TGTGCCAGCAGCTTAGTTTCAGGGATATCTGGAAACACCATATATTTT.

There are a few counts of this clonotype. This chain links TRBV7-2 with TRBJ2-2, with D tentatively TRBD2 (6 bases). The CDR3 runs to 15 residues. The V gene's germline CDR1 is SGHTA and CDR2 FQGNSA. Trimming took 5 bases from V and 8 from J, leaving 18 bases between them. The CDR3, as DNA: TGTGCCAGCAGCCGGGGGAGTTACGGAGGAGGGGAGCTGTTTTTT. It encodes CASSRGSYGGGELFF.

The chain has TRBV15 and TRBJ2-7, with 7 nucleotides matching TRBD1. V lost 4 bases to trimming and J lost 6 bases; unmatched junction nucleotides: 9. The germline V gene has CDR1 LNHNV and CDR2 YYDKDF (reference sequence). The CDR3 runs 14 residues. The CDR3 sequence: CATSTGQAASEQYF. CDR3 DNA: TGTGCCACCAGCACCGGACAGGCGGCCAGCGAGCAGTACTTC.

This clonotype showed up just a few times. This rearrangement joins TRBV4-1 to TRBJ2-7; D might be TRBD1 (5 bases). V was pared by 3 bases and J by 4 bases, with 16 bases between. The CDR3 totals 15 residues. In germline, CDR1 is MGHRA, CDR2 YSYEKL. DNA of the CDR3: TGCGCCAGCAGCCAGAGACAGCTAAAACCTTACGAGCAGTACTTC. This gives the protein CASSQRQLKPYEQYF.

This chain joins TRBV6-2 or TRBV6-3 and TRBJ2-2, with a possible D match to TRBD1 (6 bases). V was clipped by 2 bases and J by 8 bases, with 9 bases between them. The CDR3 is 13 amino acids. Germline V CDR1 and CDR2: MNHEY, SVGEGT. The CDR3 DNA is TGTGCCAGCAGTTACCACAGGGAGGGGGAGCTGTTTTTT. Protein sequence: CASSYHREGELFF.

This clonotype was observed many times. V is TRBV20-1 and J is TRBJ2-1; perhaps TRBD2 as D (6 bases). V was shortened by 0 bases and J by 1 base, with 16 bases between the two germline ends. This CDR3 contains 17 residues. Per the germline V gene, CDR1 is DFQATT and CDR2 is SNEGSKA (reference sequence). The CDR3 sequence: CSARDLPRDSSYNEQFF. The CDR3 nucleotides are TGCAGTGCTAGAGACTTACCCCGGGACTCGTCCTACAATGAGCAGTTCTTC.

The rearrangement links TRBV12-3 or TRBV12-4 to TRBJ2-3, with 7 bases fitting TRBD2. The CDR3 extends over 11 amino acids. The J segment lost 8 bases and the V segment lost 8 bases, leaving 4 bases of the junction unmatched. CDR3 DNA: TGTGCCAGCTTCCGCGGGGGTACGCAGTATTTT. Protein product: CASFRGGTQYF.